Here is one T cell receptor beta chain with its context. The antigen is undetermined. The sample originates from a study of shared clonotypes between healthy human individuals. Overall study: Per donor, CD8 memory used one plate, CD8 naive used two, CD4 memory used three and CD4 naive used three. Study-wide results and limits: Naive CD4 clonotype sharing across a handful of donors was roughly 5%. Generally, naive subsets (rather than memory subsets) showed larger estimated richness. Inspection by rarefaction showed sorted-subset sequencing to be incomplete despite large depth.

Clones were sequenced by immunoSEQ multiplex PCR, and TCRdb holds only the in-frame ones, with some missing. The table lists about 2.4 million clones, more than 80% of them singletons. Specimen: naive CD4+ T cells sorted from blood. Described subset: CD45RA+ positively selected. This sequence originates from a man younger than 35 in good health.

Here the CDR3 DNA reads TGCGCCAGCAGTGCCGCGGACGGGGTTATGAACACTGAAGCTTTCTTT. This sequence encodes CASSAADGVMNTEAFF. V and J are TRBV10-2 and TRBJ1-1; D call uncertain. The germline gives CDR1 WSHSY, CDR2 SAAADI. CDR3 length: 16 amino acids. Trimming removed 4 bases at V and 0 bases at J, with 15 bases between.